This T cell receptor (beta chain) originates from a study of T cell responses to AZD1222 COVID-19 vaccine. Study outcomes and limitations: Spike-specific TCR breadth and depth went up after people got two AZD1222 doses. Repertoires were obtained only post-peak T cell response.

About this clone: No antigen is known for it. The same CDR3 can be traced to other DNA sequences in this sample.

This CDR3 has 11 residues. The germline V gene encodes CDR1 SGDLS and CDR2 YYNGEE. The ends were cut back, 4 bases at V and 2 bases at J, with 3 bases in the middle. The assay was immunoSEQ multiplex PCR, and TCRdb's table has in-frame clones only and misses some. This sample has roughly 180,000 clones, with roughly 94% found just once. The source is an adult in good health. This sequence joins TRBV9 and TRBJ1-2; no clear D. Source: peripheral blood, taken on day 0 of AZD1222 vaccination. CDR3 DNA: TGTGCCAGCAGCCTCAACTATGGCTACACCTTC. It encodes CASSLNYGYTF.